The entry below gives a single T cell receptor (beta chain) sequence along with its context. The sample is drawn from a study of control samples from healthy donors and cancer patients. Libraries were prepared by immunoSEQ multiplex PCR; TCRdb keeps only in-frame clonotypes and omits some of them. The sample records about 130,000 clones, 92% being singletons. The J segment lost 5 bases and the V segment lost 11 bases, leaving 8 bases of the junction unmatched. The CDR3 covers 12 residues. Germline V gives CDR1 MNHEY, CDR2 SVGAGI. V gene TRBV6-5 combines with J gene TRBJ1-1; TRBD1 matches at 7 bases. Sequencing used blood. The sequence was collected from a man aged 18 to 29 in good health. In DNA form, the CDR3 reads TGTGCCTCCCACAGGGGATGGACTGAAGCTTTCTTT. This translates into CASHRGWTEAFF.